Below, one T cell receptor beta chain is given with its context. The sample belongs to a study of blood T cell repertoires in COVID-19. About the study: The study drew acute and convalescent COVID-19 samples from the United States, Italy and Spain. The analysed material was cDNA or gDNA that came from T cells, B-cell-depleted T cells, or PBMCs.

Germline V lookup: CDR1 SGHRS, CDR2 YFSETQ. This CDR3 is 15 amino acids long. V trimming: 3 bases; J trimming: 3 bases; junction bases outside the gene matches: 6. As originally analysed: Amplified reference gene primers provided the basis for estimating nucleated cell counts. Repertoires were generated with immunoSEQ multiplex PCR, while TCRdb's copy carries only in-frame clones and drops some. From that table come the V and J calls and clone size; the DNA was used to work out D and trimming. The data hold 65,000 to 70,000 clones, with over 80% observed a single time. The J gene is TRBJ2-1, the V gene TRBV5-1; TRBD1 agrees at 7 bases. The source of this sequence is a man between 50 and 59 years old with active COVID-19. Source material: peripheral blood. The CDR3 reads CASSSVNRGYNEQFF. Written as DNA, the CDR3 is TGCGCCAGCAGCTCGGTTAACAGGGGCTACAATGAGCAGTTCTTC. Variable domain in full (rest from reference TRBV5-1 and TRBJ2-1): KAGVTQTPRYLIKTRGQQVTLSCSPISGHRSVSWYQQTPGQGLQFLFEYFSETQRNKGNFPGRFSGRQFSNSRSEMNVSTLELGDSALYLCASSSVNRGYNEQFFGPGTRLTVL.